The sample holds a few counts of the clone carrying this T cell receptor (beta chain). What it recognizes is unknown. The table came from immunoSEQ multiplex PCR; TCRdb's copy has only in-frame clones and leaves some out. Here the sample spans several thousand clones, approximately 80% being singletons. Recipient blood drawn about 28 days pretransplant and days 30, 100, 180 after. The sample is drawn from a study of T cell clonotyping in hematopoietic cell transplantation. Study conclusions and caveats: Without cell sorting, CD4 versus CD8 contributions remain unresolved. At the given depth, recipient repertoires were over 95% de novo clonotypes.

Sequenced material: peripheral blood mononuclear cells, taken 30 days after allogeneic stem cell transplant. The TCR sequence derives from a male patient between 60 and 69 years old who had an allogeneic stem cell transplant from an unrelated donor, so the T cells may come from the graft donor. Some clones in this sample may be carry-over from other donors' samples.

In DNA, the CDR3 is TGTGCCAGCAGTGAAACAGGTCAAGAGACCCAGTACTTC. Translating it yields CASSETGQETQYF. This chain links TRBV25-1 with TRBJ2-5; the D gene is possibly TRBD1 (5 bases). The CDR3 has 13 amino acids. Trimming stripped 2 bases from V and 2 bases from J, with 6 bases between. Germline CDR1 MGHDK, CDR2 SYGVNS.